This T cell receptor beta chain was recovered during a study of patients and donors after allogeneic stem cell transplantation. Each CDR3 protein gets one entry after TCRdb re-called the RT-PCR reads with MiXCR. The sample lists 20,000 to 30,000 distinct CDR3 sequences, approximately 42% occurring once. The CDR3 is 14 amino acids. V dropped 6 bases and J dropped 3; count of bases not matched to a gene: 3. The rearrangement joins TRBV12-3 or TRBV12-4 to TRBJ1-3, with 9 bases identical to TRBD1. The TCR comes from a human donor who was either an allogeneic HSCT recipient or a stem cell or donor lymphocyte infusion donor (not recorded which). It is not recorded whose cells these are; they may come from a transplant donor. Sequenced material: blood, either unsorted or a sorted T cell fraction (not recorded which). The DNA of the CDR3 is TGTGCCAGCAGACGGACAGGGGATGGAAACACCATATATTTT. This translates into CASRRTGDGNTIYF.